Below are 25 T cell receptor beta chains sequenced from a single sample in a study of shared clonotypes between healthy human individuals. Profiling relied on immunoSEQ multiplex PCR, and the TCRdb table lists in-frame clones only, not all of them. The sample holds approximately 2.3 million clones, approximately 93% seen once. What was sequenced was naive CD4+ T cells from PBMCs. Subset specified: CD45RA+ positively selected. The receptors were gathered from a man in his late teens or twenties in good health. Some clones in this sample may be carry-over from other donors' samples.

The chain joins TRBV7-9 to TRBJ1-3; D may be TRBD1 (6 bases). The length of the CDR3 is 14 residues. Trimming left V 1 base short and J 8 bases short, with 12 bases between. Per germline, CDR1 SEHNR and CDR2 FQNEAQ (reference sequence). The CDR3 sequence: CASSLGSQGDTIYF. CDR3 nucleotides: TGTGCCAGCAGCTTAGGTTCACAGGGTGACACCATATATTTT.

J is TRBJ2-1 and V is TRBV28; D is undetermined. The germline gives CDR1 MDHEN, CDR2 SYDVKM. The germline V and J ends were trimmed by 3 bases and 4 bases, with 13 bases remaining between them. This CDR3 contains 15 residues. CDR3 amino acids: CASSLGGKRYNEQFF. The CDR3 bases are TGTGCCAGCAGTTTGGGTGGGAAAAGGTACAATGAGCAGTTCTTC.

This chain links TRBV29-1 with TRBJ2-1; no definite D call. In germline, CDR1 is SQVTM, CDR2 ANQGSEA. The CDR3 spans 14 residues. V shed 6 bases and J shed 0 bases, with 12 bases lying between them. CDR3 bases: TGCAGCGTCCTACGCGGAGCCTCCTACAATGAGCAGTTCTTC. Protein product: CSVLRGASYNEQFF.

The chain joins TRBV7-2 to TRBJ1-1; unclear D gene. The germline V gene has CDR1 SGHTA and CDR2 FQGNSA. The CDR3 runs 14 residues. Trimming took off 10 bases at V and 6 bases at J, with 21 bases between the two ends. The CDR3 bases are TGTGCCACCCATGGACGGGAGTTATGGTCTGAAGCTTTCTTT. It translates to CATHGRELWSEAFF.

The CDR3 nucleotides are TGTGCCACCAGCAGTCGACTAGCGGGAGTATCTACGCAGTATTTT. This sequence encodes CATSSRLAGVSTQYF. The chain carries TRBV15 and TRBJ2-3, with TRBD2 identical over 12 bases. Germline CDR1 reads LNHNV; CDR2 reads YYDKDF (reference sequence). J was trimmed by 8 bases and V by 3 bases; bases with no gene match: 6. This CDR3 spans 15 amino acids.

J is TRBJ2-7 and V is TRBV9; perhaps D is TRBD1 or TRBD2 (5 bases each). CDR1 and CDR2 from the germline V gene are SGDLS and YYNGEE. V shed 3 bases and J shed 1 base, with 8 bases lying between them. The CDR3 totals 13 residues. CDR3 sequence reads: CASSDGGSYEQYF. The CDR3, as DNA: TGTGCCAGCAGCGATGGGGGTTCCTACGAGCAGTACTTC.

Of note for this clone: In the same sample, other DNA sequences code for this CDR3. The chain couples TRBV7-9 to TRBJ2-2; D is possibly TRBD1 (6 bases). There are 14 residues in the CDR3. V shed 3 bases and J shed 1 base, with 6 bases lying between them. The germline V gene encodes CDR1 SEHNR and CDR2 FQNEAQ (reference sequence). The CDR3 spells CASSLDRNTGELFF. For the CDR3, the DNA is TGTGCCAGCAGCTTGGACAGGAACACCGGGGAGCTGTTTTTT.

V gene TRBV5-4 combines with J gene TRBJ2-5, with 8 bases matching TRBD2. Per germline, CDR1 SGHNT and CDR2 YYREEE (reference sequence). J was trimmed by 5 bases and V by 0 bases; bases with no gene match: 6. CDR3 length: 15 residues. The CDR3 spells CASSLATGGQETQYF. CDR3 sequence (DNA): TGTGCCAGCAGCTTGGCGACGGGGGGGCAGGAGACCCAGTACTTC.

The V call is TRBV7-2, the J call TRBJ1-2; 9 bases map to TRBD1. The CDR3 sequence is 15 residues long. Germline V gene lookup returns CDR1 SGHTA and CDR2 FQGNSA. Trimming at V came to 5 bases and at J to 4 bases, leaving 8 bases not matched to a gene. The CDR3 sequence is CASSAPGQGIYGYTF. CDR3 bases: TGTGCCAGCAGCGCTCCGGGACAGGGCATCTATGGCTACACCTTC.

This sequence joins TRBV5-4 and TRBJ2-2, with TRBD1 matching 9 bases. V trimming: 4 bases; J trimming: 6 bases; junction bases outside the gene matches: 16. In germline, CDR1 is SGHNT, CDR2 YYREEE (reference sequence). CDR3 length equals 18 residues. CDR3 in amino acids: CASSPKRTGTGLAGELFF. The DNA of the CDR3 is TGTGCCAGCAGCCCGAAACGTACCGGGACAGGGTTAGCCGGGGAGCTGTTTTTT.

This chain connects TRBV7-8 to TRBJ2-3, with TRBD2 matching 10 bases. The V gene end was trimmed by 3 bases and the J gene end by 5 bases; junction bases not matched to a gene: 2. There are 14 residues in the CDR3. Germline lookup yields CDR1 SGHVS and CDR2 FQNEAQ. CDR3 sequence (DNA): TGTGCCAGCAGCTTGCGACTAGCGGGAGATACGCAGTATTTT. It codes for CASSLRLAGDTQYF.

The chain combines TRBV15 with TRBJ2-1; TRBD2 aligns across 9 bases. Germline V gives CDR1 LNHNV, CDR2 YYDKDF (reference sequence). The V segment lost 3 bases and the J segment 8 bases; nucleotides outside the gene matches: 11. The CDR3 runs to 16 residues. CDR3 in amino acids: CATSSPRASGMYEQFF. The DNA for the CDR3 is TGTGCCACCAGCAGCCCTAGGGCTAGCGGGATGTATGAGCAGTTCTTC. Filled out from reference TRBV15 and TRBJ2-1, the complete variable domain reads DAMVIQNPRYQVTQFGKPVTLSCSQTLNHNVMYWYQQKSSQAPKLLFHYYDKDFNNEADTPDNFQSRRPNTSFCFLDIRSPGLGDTAMYLCATSSPRASGMYEQFFGPGTRLTVL.

Notes on this clone: Other DNA sequences in the sample encode the same CDR3. The chain combines TRBV10-3 with TRBJ1-2; the D is unclear. This CDR3 contains 13 residues. The V end lost 2 bases, the J end lost 4 bases, and 8 bases lay between the germline ends. Per germline, CDR1 ENHRY and CDR2 SYGVKD. This CDR3 is CAISEGQAYGYTF. The CDR3 region has the DNA TGTGCCATCAGTGAGGGCCAGGCCTATGGCTACACCTTC.

The V call is TRBV10-1, the J call TRBJ2-3, with 10 positions matching TRBD1. Germline V gives CDR1 WNHNN, CDR2 SYGVQD (reference sequence). V lost 6 bases and J lost 4; bases outside the gene matches: 7. CDR3 length equals 15 residues. The CDR3 nucleotides are TGCGCCAGCAGGTCCGGCGGGACAGGGGCAGATACGCAGTATTTT. Amino acid sequence: CASRSGGTGADTQYF.

The chain uses TRBV11-2 and TRBJ2-3; 8 bases match TRBD2. With V trimmed by 5 bases and J by 10 bases, 11 bases remained unmatched. In germline, CDR1 is SGHAT, CDR2 FQNNGV. The CDR3 extends over 14 amino acids. The CDR3 DNA reads as TGTGCCAGCAGCCCTGTCAGCGGGAGTCATGCGCAGTATTTT. It codes for CASSPVSGSHAQYF.

This chain connects TRBV11-2 to TRBJ1-1, with TRBD1 as a possible D gene (6 bases). Trimming shortened V by 5 bases and J by 8 bases, and 18 bases separated the two germline ends. Germline loops: CDR1 SGHAT, CDR2 FQNNGV. This CDR3 has 14 residues. In nucleotides, the CDR3 is TGTGCCAGCAGCCCTATAAGGGGGGAATCCGAAGCTTTCTTT. Translating gives CASSPIRGESEAFF.

This clone was detected only once. This sequence joins TRBV10-2 and TRBJ2-1; 9 positions match TRBD2. CDR3 length: 14 amino acids. Germline CDR1 is WSHSY and CDR2 is SAAADI. Trimming at V came to 6 bases and at J to 11 bases, leaving 11 bases not matched to a gene. The CDR3 nucleotides read TGCGCCAGCAGGAGGACTAGCGAGAAGGGAAAGCAGTTCTTC. It encodes CASRRTSEKGKQFF.

This chain links TRBV19 with TRBJ2-1, with 13 bases lining up with TRBD2. There are 13 residues in the CDR3. After removal of 5 bases from V and 13 bases from J, the junction contained 5 bases not matched to a gene. Per germline, CDR1 LNHDA and CDR2 SQIVND (reference sequence). The CDR3 bases are TGTGCCAGTAGTCCCTGGACTAGCGGGAGTCAGTTCTTC. It codes for CASSPWTSGSQFF. The full variable domain, with the rest looked up from reference TRBV19 and TRBJ2-1, is DGGITQSPKYLFRKEGQNVTLSCEQNLNHDAMYWYRQDPGQGLRLIYYSQIVNDFQKGDIAEGYSVSREKKESFPLTVTSAQKNPTAFYLCASSPWTSGSQFFGPGTRLTVL.

This sequence joins TRBV18 and TRBJ2-1; D call uncertain. Germline CDR1 and CDR2: KGHSH and LQKENI. The CDR3 length is 17 residues. V was cut by 2 bases and J by 4 bases, with 18 bases left in between. Here the CDR3 DNA reads TGTGCCAGCTCACCATCGGCAGCCGGTCTCCTTTACAATGAGCAGTTCTTC. It encodes CASSPSAAGLLYNEQFF.

The gene calls are TRBV29-1 and TRBJ2-2; D ambiguous. This CDR3 is 13 amino acids long. V was trimmed by 2 bases and J by 5 bases, leaving 9 bases between them. Germline assignment: CDR1 SQVTM and CDR2 ANQGSEA. CDR3 nucleotides: TGCAGCGTTGAATTGTGGGTAACCGGGGAGCTGTTTTTT. Translated, it gives CSVELWVTGELFF.

V and J are TRBV9 and TRBJ1-3; D is unresolved. Looked up from germline, CDR1 is SGDLS and CDR2 is YYNGEE. Trimming took off 3 bases at V and 4 bases at J, with 17 bases between the two ends. This CDR3 comprises 16 residues. The chain's CDR3 is CASSGDTPRIGNTIYF. The CDR3 DNA reads as TGTGCCAGCAGCGGAGACACCCCCAGAATCGGAAACACCATATATTTT.

Comments on this clone: Other nucleotide sequences from this sample produce the same CDR3. The chain uses TRBV29-1 and TRBJ2-1; D not resolved. CDR1 and CDR2 from the germline V gene are SQVTM and ANQGSEA. V dropped 4 bases and J dropped 4 bases, with 11 bases sitting between them. This CDR3 comprises 13 residues. CDR3 in amino acids: CSVGQDPYNEQFF. The CDR3 DNA reads as TGCAGCGTTGGCCAGGATCCTTACAATGAGCAGTTCTTC.

The chain carries TRBV28 and TRBJ1-1, with D unclear. Germline CDR1 and CDR2: MDHEN and SYDVKM. The CDR3 totals 9 residues. Trimming stripped 6 bases from V and 7 bases from J, with 3 bases between. CDR3: CASRHEAFF. The CDR3 nucleotides read TGTGCCAGCAGACATGAAGCTTTCTTT.

The chain has TRBV5-4 and TRBJ2-7; 9 nucleotides agree with TRBD1. This CDR3 is built from 14 residues. Germline assignment: CDR1 SGHNT and CDR2 YYREEE (reference sequence). V shed 4 bases, J shed 4 bases, and the junction held 6 bases outside the gene matches. The CDR3 DNA reads TGTGCCAGCAGCATACAGGGGGCTCGTTACGAGCAGTACTTC. As protein: CASSIQGARYEQYF.

This clone was detected only once. The gene calls are TRBV29-1 and TRBJ2-5; the match to TRBD2 covers 13 bases. TRBJ2-7 explains the end of the DNA better; the J call may be wrong. Germline values: CDR1 SQVTM, CDR2 ANQGSEA. CDR3 length equals 14 residues. The CDR3 DNA follows: TGCAGCGTCCAGGGACTAGCGGGGACCTACGAGCAGTACTTC. It encodes CSVQGLAGTYEQYF.